This entry lists 8 T cell receptor beta chains sequenced from one sample in a study of blood T cell repertoires in COVID-19. Here immunoSEQ multiplex PCR was the method, and the copy in TCRdb shows in-frame clones only, minus some. The sample lists approximately 110,000 clones; over 65% were seen once. Sequenced input: peripheral blood. The origin of the receptors is a human donor with acute or convalescent COVID-19. The donor label of this sample is uncertain.

The gene calls are TRBV11-3 and TRBJ1-1; no clear D. Germline V gene lookup returns CDR1 SGHNT and CDR2 YENEEA. The CDR3 consists of 14 residues. V was pared by 5 bases and J by 6 bases, with 16 bases between. The CDR3 region is CASSPSGVGAEAFF. For the CDR3, the DNA is TGTGCCAGCAGCCCGTCGGGAGTTGGTGCTGAAGCTTTCTTT.

The rearrangement uses TRBV6-1 and TRBJ1-6, with 8 bases fitting TRBD1. The CDR3 is 17 amino acids. V was pared by 4 bases and J by 0 bases, with 5 bases of the junction left unmatched. Germline-derived CDR1 and CDR2 are MNHNS and SASEGT. The CDR3 loop is CASSGTGINSYNSPLHF. CDR3 sequence (DNA): TGTGCCAGCAGTGGGACAGGGATAAACTCCTATAATTCACCCCTCCACTTT.

This chain connects TRBV6-4 to TRBJ2-1; the D gene is possibly TRBD2 (6 bases). Germline V gene sequence: CDR1 MRHNA, CDR2 SNTAGT. The CDR3 contains 14 residues. Trimming took 6 bases from V and 8 from J, leaving 17 bases between them. The DNA for the CDR3 is TGTGCCAGCAGCCCCGGGACTCAGCACGATGAGCAGTTCTTC. Amino acids: CASSPGTQHDEQFF.

This rearrangement joins TRBV19 to TRBJ1-2; D not certain. The V end was cut by 5 bases, the J end by 8 bases, with 9 bases between. Germline-derived CDR1 and CDR2 are LNHDA and SQIVND (reference sequence). This CDR3 is 11 amino acids long. CDR3 nucleotide sequence: TGTGCCAGTAGTGACCGACTCGGCTACACCTTC. It is translated as CASSDRLGYTF.

The rearrangement links TRBV9 to TRBJ1-1; D not certain. Trimming removed 7 bases at V and 2 bases at J, with 12 bases between. CDR3 length: 13 residues. Germline V gene data show CDR1 as SGDLS and CDR2 as YYNGEE. The CDR3 sequence is CASQPDTNTEAFF. The CDR3 coding sequence is TGTGCCAGCCAACCCGACACCAACACTGAAGCTTTCTTT.

V gene TRBV12-3 or TRBV12-4 combines with J gene TRBJ1-1; 8 bases align to TRBD1. This CDR3 contains 13 residues. Losses at the gene ends were 6 bases for V and 6 bases for J; bases not matched to a gene: 6. The CDR3 sequence: CASRTNRGAEAFF. The CDR3 bases are TGTGCCAGCAGAACTAACAGGGGGGCTGAAGCTTTCTTT.

Written as DNA, the CDR3 is TGTGCCAGCAGCTTTTATACGAACACCGGGGAGCTGTTTTTT. Its protein product is CASSFYTNTGELFF. V and J are TRBV5-6 and TRBJ2-2; D unresolved. Trimming pared 2 bases from V and 0 bases from J, leaving 5 bases between. Germline V CDR1 and CDR2: SGHDT, YYEEEE. The CDR3 loop spans 14 amino acids.

This chain connects TRBV18 to TRBJ1-2; 10 bases map to TRBD1. V shed 7 bases, J shed 3 bases, and the junction held 11 bases outside the gene matches. The CDR3 has 16 amino acids. Germline CDR1 is KGHSH and CDR2 is LQKENI. CDR3 residues: CASYSPGTGEDYGYTF. In DNA, the CDR3 is TGTGCCAGCTACTCACCGGGGACAGGGGAGGACTATGGCTACACCTTC.